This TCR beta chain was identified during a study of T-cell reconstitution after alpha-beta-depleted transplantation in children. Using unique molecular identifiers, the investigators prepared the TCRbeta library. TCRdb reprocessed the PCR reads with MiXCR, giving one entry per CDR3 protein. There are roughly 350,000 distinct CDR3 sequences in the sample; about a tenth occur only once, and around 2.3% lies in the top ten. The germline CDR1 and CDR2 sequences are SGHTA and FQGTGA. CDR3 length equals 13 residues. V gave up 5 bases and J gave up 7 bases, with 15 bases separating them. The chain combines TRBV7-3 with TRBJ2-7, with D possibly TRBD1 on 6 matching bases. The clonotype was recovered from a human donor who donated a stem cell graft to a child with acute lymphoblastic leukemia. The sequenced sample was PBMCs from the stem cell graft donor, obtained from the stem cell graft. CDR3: CASSRDILREQYF. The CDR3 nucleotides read TGTGCCAGCAGCCGGGACATTTTGAGGGAGCAGTACTTC. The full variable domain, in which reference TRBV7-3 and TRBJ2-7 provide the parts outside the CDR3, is GAGVSQTPSNKVTEKGKYVELRCDPISGHTALYWYRQSLGQGPEFLIYFQGTGAADDSGLPNDRFFAVRPEGSVSTLKIQRTERGDSAVYLCASSRDILREQYFGPGTRLTVT.